Listed below are T cell receptor beta chains from one sample, sequenced in a study of PD-L1 blockade in urothelial cancer. TCRdb keeps only in-frame clones here, not all; method: immunoSEQ multiplex PCR. There are about 82,000 clones in the sample; roughly nine tenths occur only once, and 8% to 10% lies in the top ten. The sample was PBMCs, taken around atezolizumab (anti-PD-L1) treatment. The receptors derive from a man aged 55 to 70 with urothelial cancer. Both conserved end residues are part of each CDR3. Each record gives: CDR3 DNA, CDR3 protein, J gene, clone size, V gene, D gene. D genes are given only for firm matches. Clone size is given for some rows only: seen once, a few or many times, or a class if the clone is expanded.

CDR3nt: TGTGCCAGCAGGTACAAGCTAGCAGGTAATGAGCAGTTCTTC
CDR3aa: CASRYKLAGNEQFF
j_gene: TRBJ2-1
abundance: .
v_gene: TRBV2
d_gene: .

CDR3nt: TGTGCCAGCAGTTACCGGGACAGGGGTTCCTATGGCTACACCTTC
CDR3aa: CASSYRDRGSYGYTF
j_gene: TRBJ1-2
abundance: .
v_gene: TRBV6-5
d_gene: TRBD1

CDR3nt: TGCGCCAGCAGCCAAGGGGGAGCGGGGCATAATTCACCCCTCCACTTT
CDR3aa: CASSQGGAGHNSPLHF
j_gene: TRBJ1-6
abundance: .
v_gene: TRBV4-1
d_gene: .

CDR3nt: TGTGCCAGCAGTATACAGGTGGGGAACTACGAGCAGTACTTC
CDR3aa: CASSIQVGNYEQYF
j_gene: TRBJ2-7
abundance: once
v_gene: TRBV6-5
d_gene: .

CDR3nt: TGTGCCAGCAGCTTGACTAGCGTTGAAATAAATAGGTACTACGAGCAGTACTTC
CDR3aa: CASSLTSVEINRYYEQYF
j_gene: TRBJ2-7
abundance: .
v_gene: TRBV7-2
d_gene: TRBD2

CDR3nt: TGTGCCAGCAGACCATCGGTTCGGTATGGCTACACCTTC
CDR3aa: CASRPSVRYGYTF
j_gene: TRBJ1-2
abundance: .
v_gene: TRBV27
d_gene: .

CDR3nt: TGTGCCAGCAGCGTAGGTCCAAGGGAGGGTCAGCCCCAGCATTTT
CDR3aa: CASSVGPREGQPQHF
j_gene: TRBJ1-5
abundance: .
v_gene: TRBV9
d_gene: .

CDR3nt: TGTGCCAGCAGTTACGGAGGGGCCGGGGCTGAAGCTTTCTTT
CDR3aa: CASSYGGAGAEAFF
j_gene: TRBJ1-1
abundance: .
v_gene: TRBV6-5
d_gene: .

CDR3nt: TGCGCCAGCAGCCGGGGGACAGGGGAAGAAAAACTGTTTTTT
CDR3aa: CASSRGTGEEKLFF
j_gene: TRBJ1-4
abundance: .
v_gene: TRBV4-1
d_gene: TRBD1

CDR3nt: TGTGCCAGCAGCTTGCTAGCCCGAGGCGAGCAGTACTTC
CDR3aa: CASSLLARGEQYF
j_gene: TRBJ2-7
abundance: .
v_gene: TRBV5-5
d_gene: .

CDR3nt: TGTGCCAGCAGACCCGGACTAGCGGGAACCGGGGAGCTGTTTTTT
CDR3aa: CASRPGLAGTGELFF
j_gene: TRBJ2-2
abundance: .
v_gene: TRBV28
d_gene: TRBD2

CDR3nt: TGTGCCAGCAGCGGCCTAGGACAGGGCAACACTGAAGCTTTCTTT
CDR3aa: CASSGLGQGNTEAFF
j_gene: TRBJ1-1
abundance: .
v_gene: TRBV5-4
d_gene: TRBD1

CDR3nt: TGTGCCAGCAGCCCGGGAGACAGGGAACGGGGCGGCTACACCTTC
CDR3aa: CASSPGDRERGGYTF
j_gene: TRBJ1-2
abundance: once
v_gene: TRBV11-2
d_gene: TRBD1

CDR3nt: TGTGCCAGCAGGGGAGCGGGGGGGCATTACGAGCAGTACTTC
CDR3aa: CASRGAGGHYEQYF
j_gene: TRBJ2-7
abundance: .
v_gene: TRBV6-5
d_gene: TRBD2

CDR3nt: TGTGCCAGCAGCGTAGGTAGCGGGCTCTACAATGAGCAGTTCTTC
CDR3aa: CASSVGSGLYNEQFF
j_gene: TRBJ2-1
abundance: .
v_gene: TRBV9
d_gene: TRBD2

CDR3nt: TGTGCCAGCAGCTCGCCTCGTCCGGGACAGGGATCCGATCAGCCCCAGCATTTT
CDR3aa: CASSSPRPGQGSDQPQHF
j_gene: TRBJ1-5
abundance: .
v_gene: TRBV7-6
d_gene: TRBD1

CDR3nt: TGTGCCAGCAGAACAGGACGGACCACTGAAGCTTTCTTT
CDR3aa: CASRTGRTTEAFF
j_gene: TRBJ1-1
abundance: .
v_gene: TRBV6-6
d_gene: .

CDR3nt: TGTGCCAGCAGCCGGGGGACCAATGAAAAACTGTTTTTT
CDR3aa: CASSRGTNEKLFF
j_gene: TRBJ1-4
abundance: .
v_gene: TRBV5-4
d_gene: .

CDR3nt: TGTGCCACCAGCAGAGATCGTACAGGGGGGGGCAATGAGCAGTTCTTC
CDR3aa: CATSRDRTGGGNEQFF
j_gene: TRBJ2-1
abundance: .
v_gene: TRBV15
d_gene: .

CDR3nt: TGCGCCAGCAGCTCTGGCGGGCGGGGAGGTGAAGATACGCAGTATTTT
CDR3aa: CASSSGGRGGEDTQYF
j_gene: TRBJ2-3
abundance: .
v_gene: TRBV5-1
d_gene: .

CDR3nt: TGCAGCGTCGGGAACGGGGGGAATCAGCCCCAGCATTTT
CDR3aa: CSVGNGGNQPQHF
j_gene: TRBJ1-5
abundance: .
v_gene: TRBV29-1
d_gene: .

CDR3nt: TGCAGCGTTGATACTCCAAGGCCTCGGAGGACTGAAGCTTTCTTT
CDR3aa: CSVDTPRPRRTEAFF
j_gene: TRBJ1-1
abundance: .
v_gene: TRBV29-1
d_gene: .

CDR3nt: TGTGCCAGTGCAAACCAACAAAACTCTGGAAACACCATATATTTT
CDR3aa: CASANQQNSGNTIYF
j_gene: TRBJ1-3
abundance: .
v_gene: TRBV19
d_gene: .

CDR3nt: TGTGCCAGCAGCTCCGGGCGGGGAGAATCGGGAGAGCAGTACTTC
CDR3aa: CASSSGRGESGEQYF
j_gene: TRBJ2-7
abundance: .
v_gene: TRBV7-9
d_gene: .

CDR3nt: TGTGCCAGCAGTGAAGCGAACACAGATACGCAGTATTTT
CDR3aa: CASSEANTDTQYF
j_gene: TRBJ2-3
abundance: .
v_gene: TRBV25-1
d_gene: .

CDR3nt: TGTGCCAGCAGCTTAGTCGGGGGGGGCGCCACCGGGGAGCTGTTTTTT
CDR3aa: CASSLVGGGATGELFF
j_gene: TRBJ2-2
abundance: .
v_gene: TRBV7-2
d_gene: TRBD2